Listed below are T cell receptor beta chains from one sample, sequenced in a study of blood T cell repertoires in COVID-19. Clones were sequenced by immunoSEQ multiplex PCR, and TCRdb holds only the in-frame ones, with some missing. The table shows fewer than 250,000 clones, with 80% occurring only once. Sequenced input: peripheral blood. Receptor source: a man aged 55 to 70 with acute or convalescent COVID-19. Both conserved end residues are part of each CDR3. The order of the fields is J gene, clone size, V gene, D gene, CDR3 DNA, CDR3 protein. D genes are given only for firm matches. Some rows have no size entry. The others give once, few or many, or a class for an expanded clone.

j_call: TRBJ2-3; clone_size: .; v_call: TRBV9; d_call: .; cdr3_nt: TGTGCCAGCACCCTGGGCGGGGGCGTTTTTACTAGCACAGATACGCAGTATTTT; cdr3_aa: CASTLGGGVFTSTDTQYF
j_call: TRBJ2-1; clone_size: .; v_call: TRBV5-4; d_call: TRBD2; cdr3_nt: TGTGCCAGCAGCTTGAAGACTAGCGGGAGTGGCAATGAGCAGTTCTTC; cdr3_aa: CASSLKTSGSGNEQFF
j_call: TRBJ2-2; clone_size: .; v_call: TRBV19; d_call: TRBD2; cdr3_nt: TGTGCCAGTAATCGAGGCGGGGGAAACACCGGGGAGCTGTTTTTT; cdr3_aa: CASNRGGGNTGELFF
j_call: TRBJ2-3; clone_size: .; v_call: TRBV4-3; d_call: TRBD2; cdr3_nt: TGCGCCAGCAGCCAAGAACGGTGGGCGGGGGGGCAGAAAGATACGCAGTATTTT; cdr3_aa: CASSQERWAGGQKDTQYF
j_call: TRBJ2-7; clone_size: .; v_call: TRBV29-1; d_call: .; cdr3_nt: TGCAGCACCCGGACAGACTACGAGCAGTACTTC; cdr3_aa: CSTRTDYEQYF
j_call: TRBJ2-1; clone_size: .; v_call: TRBV10-3; d_call: .; cdr3_nt: TGTGCCATCAGTGAGTCTTATAATGAGCAGTTCTTC; cdr3_aa: CAISESYNEQFF
j_call: TRBJ2-7; clone_size: .; v_call: TRBV2; d_call: .; cdr3_nt: TGTGCCAGCAGTGGGCACTACGAGCAGTACTTC; cdr3_aa: CASSGHYEQYF
j_call: TRBJ2-1; clone_size: .; v_call: TRBV29-1; d_call: TRBD2; cdr3_nt: TGCAGCGTCGTAAAGCCAGCGGGAGAGGATGAGCAGTTCTTC; cdr3_aa: CSVVKPAGEDEQFF
j_call: TRBJ1-3; clone_size: .; v_call: TRBV12-3/TRBV12-4; d_call: .; cdr3_nt: TGTGCCAGCAGTTTTCGAGCTGGAAACACCATATATTTT; cdr3_aa: CASSFRAGNTIYF
j_call: TRBJ2-1; clone_size: .; v_call: TRBV24-1; d_call: .; cdr3_nt: TGTGCCACCAGTGATTCAAGGAGTCTTTACAATGAGCAGTTCTTC; cdr3_aa: CATSDSRSLYNEQFF
j_call: TRBJ2-1; clone_size: few; v_call: TRBV10-1; d_call: TRBD2; cdr3_nt: TGCGCCAGCAGCCCCAGGAAGCGGGGGGACGACAATGAGCAGTTCTTC; cdr3_aa: CASSPRKRGDDNEQFF
j_call: TRBJ2-4; clone_size: .; v_call: TRBV18; d_call: TRBD1; cdr3_nt: TGTGCCAGCTCCTCCGGGACAGGGGGCGTTGGCAAAAACATTCAGTACTTC; cdr3_aa: CASSSGTGGVGKNIQYF
j_call: TRBJ2-5; clone_size: .; v_call: TRBV20-1; d_call: .; cdr3_nt: TGCAGTGCAGGCAGGGCGGAGACCCAGTACTTC; cdr3_aa: CSAGRAETQYF
j_call: TRBJ2-3; clone_size: .; v_call: TRBV2; d_call: .; cdr3_nt: TGTGCCAGCAGTGCCGGAGTCTCCAGCACAGATACGCAGTATTTT; cdr3_aa: CASSAGVSSTDTQYF
j_call: TRBJ1-6; clone_size: .; v_call: TRBV19; d_call: TRBD1; cdr3_nt: TGTGCCAGTAGGCCGGACAGGGGATCCTCACCCCTCCACTTT; cdr3_aa: CASRPDRGSSPLHF
j_call: TRBJ1-2; clone_size: .; v_call: TRBV6-5; d_call: .; cdr3_nt: TGTGCCAGCAGTCAACCGGCGGGTGGCTACACCTTC; cdr3_aa: CASSQPAGGYTF
j_call: TRBJ1-6; clone_size: once; v_call: TRBV5-4; d_call: TRBD1; cdr3_nt: TGTGCCAGCAGCTCACAGGGGGCGCTTAATTCACCCCTCCACTTT; cdr3_aa: CASSSQGALNSPLHF
j_call: TRBJ2-1; clone_size: .; v_call: TRBV18; d_call: TRBD2; cdr3_nt: TGTGCCAGCTCCCCGGGACTAGCGGGAGGGCGTTCCTACAATGAGCAGTTCTTC; cdr3_aa: CASSPGLAGGRSYNEQFF
j_call: TRBJ2-1; clone_size: .; v_call: TRBV6-2/TRBV6-3; d_call: .; cdr3_nt: TGTGCCAGCAGTTACTCCGACAATGAGCAGTTCTTC; cdr3_aa: CASSYSDNEQFF
j_call: TRBJ1-1; clone_size: .; v_call: TRBV5-1; d_call: TRBD1; cdr3_nt: TGCGCCAGCAGGCGGACAGGGACCACTGAAGCTTTCTTT; cdr3_aa: CASRRTGTTEAFF
j_call: TRBJ2-1; clone_size: .; v_call: TRBV5-1; d_call: TRBD1; cdr3_nt: TGCGCCAGCAGCCCGGGACAGGGGAACAATGAGCAGTTCTTC; cdr3_aa: CASSPGQGNNEQFF
j_call: TRBJ2-1; clone_size: .; v_call: TRBV2; d_call: TRBD1; cdr3_nt: TGTGCCAGTCAGGGGGCCGACTGGGGCAATGAGCAGTTCTTC; cdr3_aa: CASQGADWGNEQFF
j_call: TRBJ1-2; clone_size: .; v_call: TRBV5-6; d_call: .; cdr3_nt: TGTGCCAGCAGCACCCTTACAGCTAACTATGGCTACACCTTC; cdr3_aa: CASSTLTANYGYTF
j_call: TRBJ1-1; clone_size: .; v_call: TRBV6-5; d_call: TRBD1; cdr3_nt: TGTGCCAGCAGTTACGTCGGGGACAGAGGTACTGAAGCTTTCTTT; cdr3_aa: CASSYVGDRGTEAFF
j_call: TRBJ1-2; clone_size: .; v_call: TRBV9; d_call: .; cdr3_nt: TGTGCCAGCAGCGTAAACCGGGGGAAGGGTGGCTACACCTTC; cdr3_aa: CASSVNRGKGGYTF
j_call: TRBJ2-1; clone_size: .; v_call: TRBV4-1; d_call: .; cdr3_nt: TGCGCCAGCAGCCAAGATGGACTCTGGGAGCAGTTCTTC; cdr3_aa: CASSQDGLWEQFF
j_call: TRBJ2-2; clone_size: .; v_call: TRBV24-1; d_call: TRBD1; cdr3_nt: TGTGCCACCAGAAAAACAGGGGACACCGGGGAGCTGTTTTTT; cdr3_aa: CATRKTGDTGELFF
j_call: TRBJ1-2; clone_size: .; v_call: TRBV3-1/TRBV3-2; d_call: .; cdr3_nt: TGTGCCAGCAGACGGACAGAGGGGTCCGGCTACACCTTC; cdr3_aa: CASRRTEGSGYTF
j_call: TRBJ2-7; clone_size: .; v_call: TRBV9; d_call: TRBD1; cdr3_nt: TGTGCCAGCAGCCCAAGGACAGGGGGGATCTACGAGCAGTACTTC; cdr3_aa: CASSPRTGGIYEQYF
j_call: TRBJ2-7; clone_size: .; v_call: TRBV23-1; d_call: .; cdr3_nt: TGCGCCAGCAGTCAATCGGGGGGAAGCTCCTACGAGCAGTACTTC; cdr3_aa: CASSQSGGSSYEQYF
j_call: TRBJ1-1; clone_size: .; v_call: TRBV6-6; d_call: .; cdr3_nt: TGTGCCAGCAGTTACCCGCAAGGACAGATGAACACTGAAGCTTTCTTT; cdr3_aa: CASSYPQGQMNTEAFF
j_call: TRBJ1-2; clone_size: .; v_call: TRBV28; d_call: TRBD1; cdr3_nt: TGTGCCAGCAGTTTTGGACAGGCCTATGGCTACACCTTC; cdr3_aa: CASSFGQAYGYTF
j_call: TRBJ2-3; clone_size: .; v_call: TRBV11-2; d_call: .; cdr3_nt: TGTGCCAGTACTAGGGGGGGAAGGGATACGCAGTATTTT; cdr3_aa: CASTRGGRDTQYF
j_call: TRBJ2-1; clone_size: .; v_call: TRBV7-9; d_call: .; cdr3_nt: TGTGCCAGCAGCTTATCGGGCAATGAGCAGTTCTTC; cdr3_aa: CASSLSGNEQFF
j_call: TRBJ2-1; clone_size: once; v_call: TRBV9; d_call: TRBD2; cdr3_nt: TGTGCCAGCAGCCCTCTAGCGGGAGAGGGTGAGCAGTTCTTC; cdr3_aa: CASSPLAGEGEQFF
j_call: TRBJ1-6; clone_size: .; v_call: TRBV19; d_call: TRBD1; cdr3_nt: TGTGCCAGTAGTATTCAGGGACAGGCTAATTCACCCCTCCACTTT; cdr3_aa: CASSIQGQANSPLHF
j_call: TRBJ2-3; clone_size: .; v_call: TRBV5-6; d_call: TRBD2; cdr3_nt: TGTGCCAGCAGCTTGGCGGGGGGAGATACGCAGTATTTT; cdr3_aa: CASSLAGGDTQYF